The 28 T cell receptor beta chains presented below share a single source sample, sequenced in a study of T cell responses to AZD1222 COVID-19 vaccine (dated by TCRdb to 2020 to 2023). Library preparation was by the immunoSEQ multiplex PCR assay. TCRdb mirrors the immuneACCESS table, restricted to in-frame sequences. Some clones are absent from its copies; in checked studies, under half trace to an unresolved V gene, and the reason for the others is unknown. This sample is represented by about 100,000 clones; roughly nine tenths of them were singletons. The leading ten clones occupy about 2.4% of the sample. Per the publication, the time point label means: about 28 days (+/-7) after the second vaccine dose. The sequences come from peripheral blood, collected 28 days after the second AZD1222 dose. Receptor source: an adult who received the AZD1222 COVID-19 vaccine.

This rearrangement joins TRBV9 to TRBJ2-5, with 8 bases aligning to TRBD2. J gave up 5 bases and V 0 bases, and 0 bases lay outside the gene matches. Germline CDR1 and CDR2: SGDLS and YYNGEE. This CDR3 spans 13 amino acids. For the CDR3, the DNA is TGTGCCAGCAGCGTAGGCGGGAGGGAGACCCAGTACTTC. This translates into CASSVGGRETQYF. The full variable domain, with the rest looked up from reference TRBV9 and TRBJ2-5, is DSGVTQTPKHLITATGQRVTLRCSPRSGDLSVYWYQQSLDQGLQFLIQYYNGEERAKGNILERFSAQQFPDLHSELNLSSLELGDSALYFCASSVGGRETQYFGPGTRLLVL.

CDR3 sequence: CASSKTGGGPGYTF. CDR3 DNA sequence: TGTGCCAGCAGCAAGACAGGGGGCGGACCCGGCTACACCTTC. The chain couples TRBV25-1 to TRBJ1-2; 10 nucleotides agree with TRBD1. CDR1 and CDR2 from the germline V gene are MGHDK and SYGVNS. This CDR3 region has 14 residues. V lost 6 bases to trimming and J lost 8 bases; unmatched junction nucleotides: 9.

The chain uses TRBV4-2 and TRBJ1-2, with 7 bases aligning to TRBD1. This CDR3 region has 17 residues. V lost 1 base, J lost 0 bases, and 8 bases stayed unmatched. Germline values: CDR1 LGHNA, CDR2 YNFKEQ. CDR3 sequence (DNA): TGTGCCAGCAGCCAAGCGCACAGGGGAGATGCTAACTATGGCTACACCTTC. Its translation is CASSQAHRGDANYGYTF.

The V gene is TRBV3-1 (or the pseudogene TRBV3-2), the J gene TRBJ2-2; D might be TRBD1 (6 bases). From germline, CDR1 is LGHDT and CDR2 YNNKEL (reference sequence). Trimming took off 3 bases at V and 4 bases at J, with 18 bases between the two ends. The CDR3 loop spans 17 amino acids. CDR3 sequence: CASSQKTQGIVTGELFF. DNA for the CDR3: TGTGCCAGCAGCCAGAAGACACAGGGAATAGTCACCGGGGAGCTGTTTTTT.

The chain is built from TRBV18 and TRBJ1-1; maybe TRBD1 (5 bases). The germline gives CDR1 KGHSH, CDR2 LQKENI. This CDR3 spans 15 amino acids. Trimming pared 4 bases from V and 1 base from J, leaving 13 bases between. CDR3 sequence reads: CASSRTQGGNTEAFF. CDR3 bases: TGTGCCAGCTCACGAACGCAGGGAGGGAACACTGAAGCTTTCTTT.

As DNA, the CDR3 is TGCGCCAGCAGCTTGGGGACTAGCGGTTTAAAGCAGTACTTC. Its translation is CASSLGTSGLKQYF. The rearrangement links TRBV5-1 to TRBJ2-7; 10 positions agree with TRBD2. The CDR3 totals 14 residues. Per germline, CDR1 SGHRS and CDR2 YFSETQ. J gave up 8 bases and V 0 bases, and 5 bases lay outside the gene matches.

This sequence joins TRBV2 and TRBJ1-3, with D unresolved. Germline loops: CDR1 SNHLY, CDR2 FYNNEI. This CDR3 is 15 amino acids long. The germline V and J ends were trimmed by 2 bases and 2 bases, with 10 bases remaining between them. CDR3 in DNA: TGTGCCAGCAGTGAAATGGTAATAGCTGGAAACACCATATATTTT. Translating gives CASSEMVIAGNTIYF.

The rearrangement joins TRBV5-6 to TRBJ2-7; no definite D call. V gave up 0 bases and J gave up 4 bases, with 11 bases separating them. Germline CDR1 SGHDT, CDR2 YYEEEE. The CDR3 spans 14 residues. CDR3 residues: CASSLAGRRYEQYF. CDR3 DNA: TGTGCCAGCAGCTTGGCCGGCAGGCGGTACGAGCAGTACTTC.

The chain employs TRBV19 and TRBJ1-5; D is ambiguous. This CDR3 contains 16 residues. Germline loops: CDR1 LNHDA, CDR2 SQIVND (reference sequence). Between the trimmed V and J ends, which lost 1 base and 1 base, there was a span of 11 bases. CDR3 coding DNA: TGTGCCAGTAGTATAGTCTGGGAAGGAAGCAATCAGCCCCAGCATTTT. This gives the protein CASSIVWEGSNQPQHF.

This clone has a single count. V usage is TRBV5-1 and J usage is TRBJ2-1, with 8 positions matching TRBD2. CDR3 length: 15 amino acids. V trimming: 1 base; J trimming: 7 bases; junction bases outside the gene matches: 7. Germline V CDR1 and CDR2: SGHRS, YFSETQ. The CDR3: CASSLWSGSGNEQFF. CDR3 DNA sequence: TGCGCCAGCAGCTTGTGGAGCGGGAGCGGTAATGAGCAGTTCTTC.

In DNA, the CDR3 is TGTGCCAGCAGTCCCCCCACCCTCTCCTACAATGAGCAGTTCTTC. Residues: CASSPPTLSYNEQFF. V gene TRBV27 combines with J gene TRBJ2-1; D gene ambiguous. This CDR3 comprises 15 residues. Germline V gene lookup returns CDR1 MNHEY and CDR2 SMNVEV (reference sequence). Between the trimmed V and J ends, which lost 5 bases and 0 bases, there was a span of 11 bases.

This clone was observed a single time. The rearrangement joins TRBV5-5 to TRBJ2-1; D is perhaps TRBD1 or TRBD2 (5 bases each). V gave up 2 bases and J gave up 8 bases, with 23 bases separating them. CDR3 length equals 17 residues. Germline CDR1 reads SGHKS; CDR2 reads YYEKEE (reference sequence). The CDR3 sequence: CASSLEGKGRRGDEQFF. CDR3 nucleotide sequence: TGTGCCAGCAGCTTAGAGGGTAAGGGACGTCGAGGGGATGAGCAGTTCTTC.

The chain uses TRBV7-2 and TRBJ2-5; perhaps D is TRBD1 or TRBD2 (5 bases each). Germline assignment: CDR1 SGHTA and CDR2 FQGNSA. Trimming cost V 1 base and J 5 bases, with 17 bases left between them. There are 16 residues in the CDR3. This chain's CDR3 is CASSLEGTQRRETQYF. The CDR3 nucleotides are TGTGCCAGCAGCTTAGAGGGGACGCAAAGAAGGGAGACCCAGTACTTC.

CDR3 DNA: TGTGCCAGCAGCGAAAGGGGGCGCAAGGGACTAGCGCACTACTTCTCCTACGAGCAGTACTTC. It translates to CASSERGRKGLAHYFSYEQYF. The gene calls are TRBV9 and TRBJ2-7; 10 nucleotides match TRBD2. After removal of 3 bases from V and 0 bases from J, the junction contained 21 bases not matched to a gene. Germline V gives CDR1 SGDLS, CDR2 YYNGEE. The CDR3 contains 21 residues.

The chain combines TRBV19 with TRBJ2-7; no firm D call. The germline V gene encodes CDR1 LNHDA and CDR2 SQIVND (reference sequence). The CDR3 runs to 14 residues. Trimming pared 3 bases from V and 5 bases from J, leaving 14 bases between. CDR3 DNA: TGTGCCAGTAGTATTCTTGGGGTTATGAACGAGCAGTACTTC. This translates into CASSILGVMNEQYF.

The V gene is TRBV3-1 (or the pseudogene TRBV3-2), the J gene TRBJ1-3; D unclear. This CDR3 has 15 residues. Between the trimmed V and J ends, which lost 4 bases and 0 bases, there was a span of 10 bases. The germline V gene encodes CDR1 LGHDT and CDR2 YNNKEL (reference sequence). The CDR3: CASSLRTASGNTIYF. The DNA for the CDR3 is TGTGCCAGCAGCCTCCGGACGGCCTCTGGAAACACCATATATTTT.

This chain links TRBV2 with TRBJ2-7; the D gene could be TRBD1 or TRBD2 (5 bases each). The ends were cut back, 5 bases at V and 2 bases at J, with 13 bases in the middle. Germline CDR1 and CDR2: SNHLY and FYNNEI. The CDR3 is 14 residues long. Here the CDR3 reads CASSPPRDPYEQYF. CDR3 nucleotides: TGTGCCAGCAGTCCCCCCCGGGACCCCTACGAGCAGTACTTC.

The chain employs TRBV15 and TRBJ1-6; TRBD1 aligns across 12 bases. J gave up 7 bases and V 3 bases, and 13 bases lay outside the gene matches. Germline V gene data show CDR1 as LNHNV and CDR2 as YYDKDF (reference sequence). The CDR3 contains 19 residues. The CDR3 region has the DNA TGTGCCACCAGCAGCACCGGGACAGGGGGCGTTTTTAGGAATTCACCCCTCCACTTT. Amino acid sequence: CATSSTGTGGVFRNSPLHF.

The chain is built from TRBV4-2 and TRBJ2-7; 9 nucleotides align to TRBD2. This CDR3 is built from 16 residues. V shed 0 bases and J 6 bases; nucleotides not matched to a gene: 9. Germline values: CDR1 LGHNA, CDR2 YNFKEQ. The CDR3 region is CASSQDGAGGPSEQYF. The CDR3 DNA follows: TGTGCCAGCAGCCAAGACGGAGCGGGAGGACCCAGCGAGCAGTACTTC.

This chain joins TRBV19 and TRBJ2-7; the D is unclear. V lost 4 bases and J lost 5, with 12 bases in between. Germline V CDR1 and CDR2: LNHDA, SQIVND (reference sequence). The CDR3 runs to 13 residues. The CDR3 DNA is TGTGCCAGTAGTAAGCAGTCTACCGACGAGCAGTACTTC. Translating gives CASSKQSTDEQYF. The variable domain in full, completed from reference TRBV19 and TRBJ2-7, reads DGGITQSPKYLFRKEGQNVTLSCEQNLNHDAMYWYRQDPGQGLRLIYYSQIVNDFQKGDIAEGYSVSREKKESFPLTVTSAQKNPTAFYLCASSKQSTDEQYFGPGTRLTVT.

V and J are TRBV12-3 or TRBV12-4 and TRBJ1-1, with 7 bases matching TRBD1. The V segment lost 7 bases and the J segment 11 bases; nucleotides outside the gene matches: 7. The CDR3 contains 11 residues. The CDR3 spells CASKITGDAFF. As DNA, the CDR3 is TGTGCCAGCAAGATAACAGGGGACGCTTTCTTT.

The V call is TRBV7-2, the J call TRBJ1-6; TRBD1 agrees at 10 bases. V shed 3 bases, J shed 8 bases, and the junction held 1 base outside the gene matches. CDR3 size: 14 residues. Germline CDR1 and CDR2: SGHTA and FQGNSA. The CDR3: CASSLDRGDSPLHF. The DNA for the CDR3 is TGTGCCAGCAGCTTGGACAGGGGGGATTCACCCCTCCACTTT.

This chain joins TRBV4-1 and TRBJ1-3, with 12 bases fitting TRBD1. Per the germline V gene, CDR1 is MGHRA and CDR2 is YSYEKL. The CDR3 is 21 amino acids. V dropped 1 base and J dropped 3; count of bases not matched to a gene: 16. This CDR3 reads CASSQVWWGTGGLRSGNTIYF. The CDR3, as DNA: TGCGCCAGCAGCCAAGTTTGGTGGGGGACAGGGGGCTTGAGAAGTGGAAACACCATATATTTT.

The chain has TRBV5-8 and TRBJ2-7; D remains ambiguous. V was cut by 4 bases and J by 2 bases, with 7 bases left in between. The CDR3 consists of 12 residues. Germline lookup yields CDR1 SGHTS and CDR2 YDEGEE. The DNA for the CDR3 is TGTGCCAGCAGCGTACGGGCCTACGAGCAGTACTTC. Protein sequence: CASSVRAYEQYF.

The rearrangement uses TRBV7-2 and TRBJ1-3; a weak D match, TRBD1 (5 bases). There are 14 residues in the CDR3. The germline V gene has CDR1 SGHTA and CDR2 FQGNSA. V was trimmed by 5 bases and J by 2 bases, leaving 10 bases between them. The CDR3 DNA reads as TGTGCCAGCAGCGCAAGGGGACCTGGAAACACCATATATTTT. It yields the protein CASSARGPGNTIYF. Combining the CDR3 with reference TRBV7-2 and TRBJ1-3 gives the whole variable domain GAGVSQSPSNKVTEKGKDVELRCDPISGHTALYWYRQSLGQGLEFLIYFQGNSAPDKSGLPSDRFSAERTGGSVSTLTIQRTQQEDSAVYLCASSARGPGNTIYFGEGSWLTVV.

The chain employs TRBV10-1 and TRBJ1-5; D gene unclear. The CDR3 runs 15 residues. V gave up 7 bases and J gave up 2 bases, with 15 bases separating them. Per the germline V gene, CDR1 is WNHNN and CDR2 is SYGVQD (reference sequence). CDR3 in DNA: TGCGCCAGCATCCCTTCGGGTCACGGCAATCAGCCCCAGCATTTT. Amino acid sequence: CASIPSGHGNQPQHF.

This CDR3 reads CSVEDRSGDAFF. The CDR3 bases are TGCAGCGTTGAAGATCGTTCCGGTGATGCTTTCTTT. This chain connects TRBV29-1 to TRBJ1-1; D is unresolved. Looked up from germline, CDR1 is SQVTM and CDR2 is ANQGSEA. The CDR3 contains 12 residues. Trimming shortened V by 0 bases and J by 11 bases, and 13 bases separated the two germline ends.

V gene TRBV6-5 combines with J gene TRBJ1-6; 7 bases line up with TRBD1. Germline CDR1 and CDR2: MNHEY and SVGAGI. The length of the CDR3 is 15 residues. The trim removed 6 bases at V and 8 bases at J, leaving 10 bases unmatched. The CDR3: CASSPRTGWDSPLHF. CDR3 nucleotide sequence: TGTGCCAGCAGCCCGAGGACAGGTTGGGATTCACCCCTCCACTTT.